This T cell receptor (beta chain) is from a study of T cell changes during pregnancy in multiple sclerosis. Trimming took 3 bases from V and 1 from J, leaving 12 bases between them. The CDR3 is 16 amino acids. The germline V gene encodes CDR1 SGHTA and CDR2 FQGTGA. Repertoires were generated with immunoSEQ multiplex PCR, while TCRdb's copy carries only in-frame clones and drops some. The sample holds more than 100,000 clones, roughly 92% seen once. The chain carries TRBV7-3 and TRBJ2-2, with a tentative D call TRBD1 (5 bases). Sequencing used peripheral blood, obtained after pregnancy. The sequence was collected from a female donor with multiple sclerosis, enrolled in a pregnancy study. CDR3 bases: TGTGCCAGCAGCTTGACCTCAGGGTGGAACACCGGGGAGCTGTTTTTT. This encodes CASSLTSGWNTGELFF.